This T cell receptor (beta chain) was identified during a study of Ad26.COV2.S vaccination and SARS-CoV-2 variants. Study as a whole: Enrollment placed the donor in the COV1001 Ad26.COV2.S trial arm.

Study-wide results and caveats: Placebo recipients trailed vaccine recipients in spike-specific TCR breadth. Quantification of TCR breadth and depth may have yielded underestimates of total T cell responses.

As to this clone: Its antigen is as yet unknown.

Treatment specified: 15 to 20 received Ad26.COV2.S at low or high dose, single or two shots; a few received placebo; per-sample allocation not given. Collection of the samples took place on day 63 after the first injection of vaccine or placebo. Vaccine was an Ad26 vector expressing Wuhan-strain SARS-CoV-2 spike. Assay used: immunoSEQ multiplex PCR; TCRdb lists only in-frame clones, some missing. The table includes about 350,000 clones, approximately 90% detected once. The CDR3 has 15 residues. The germline gives CDR1 LNHNV, CDR2 YYDKDF (reference sequence). V was clipped by 1 base and J by 4 bases, with 13 bases between them.

The clonotype comes from a person between 18 and 60 years old who received the Ad26.COV2.S COVID-19 vaccine or a placebo. Sequencing used peripheral blood, obtained in a trial of Ad26.COV2.S vaccine versus placebo. The rearrangement joins TRBV15 to TRBJ1-1; D might be TRBD1 (5 bases). The CDR3 DNA reads TGTGCCACCAGCAGAGCGGGCGGGGGACTCACTGAAGCTTTCTTT. It translates to CATSRAGGGLTEAFF.